These 5 T cell receptor beta chains were all obtained from the same sample, sequenced in a study of early T cells in non-severe SARS-CoV-2 infection. TCRdb re-derived calls from the 5' RACE reads in MiXCR, one entry per CDR3 protein. The data hold about 26,000 distinct CDR3 sequences, with roughly 4.2% observed a single time. Sequenced sample: whole blood. The receptors stem from an adult who was a healthcare worker with PCR-confirmed SARS-CoV-2 infection or an uninfected control (not recorded which).

This clonotype was detected many times. The CDR3 loop is CASSQSPGRSGNTIYF. In DNA, the CDR3 is TGCGCCAGCAGCCAAAGTCCAGGACGCTCTGGAAACACCATATATTTT. The gene calls are TRBV4-3 and TRBJ1-3, with D hard to call. The CDR3 length is 16 residues. Germline CDR1 is LGHNA and CDR2 is YSLEER. V gave up 2 bases and J gave up 0 bases, with 11 bases separating them.

This clonotype came up many times. V is TRBV11-2 and J is TRBJ1-1, with D unclear. The germline V gene has CDR1 SGHAT and CDR2 FQNNGV. This CDR3 is built from 15 residues. Trimming shortened V by 1 base and J by 0 bases, and 9 bases separated the two germline ends. CDR3 DNA: TGTGCCAGCAGCTTAGTTCAGACCCTGAACACTGAAGCTTTCTTT. This translates into CASSLVQTLNTEAFF.

This clonotype has at least ten counts. The V and J genes are TRBV20-1 and TRBJ2-2; 11 bases map to TRBD2. The germline CDR1 and CDR2 sequences are DFQATT and SNEGSKA (reference sequence). CDR3 length: 15 amino acids. V dropped 3 bases and J dropped 5; count of bases not matched to a gene: 5. In nucleotides, the CDR3 is TGCAGTGCTAGGACTAGCGGGGTAGGGACCGGGGAGCTGTTTTTT. Its protein is CSARTSGVGTGELFF.

The chain has TRBV6-2 or TRBV6-3 and TRBJ2-7; a weak D match, TRBD1 (6 bases). The ends were cut back, 4 bases at V and 0 bases at J, with 13 bases in the middle. In germline, CDR1 is MNHEY, CDR2 SVGEGT. The CDR3 totals 15 residues. CDR3 region: CASSSPDRGSYEQYF. For the CDR3, the DNA is TGTGCCAGCAGTTCCCCGGACAGAGGCTCCTACGAGCAGTACTTC.

Many counts were recorded for this clonotype. The rearrangement uses TRBV7-8 and TRBJ1-2, with D perhaps TRBD1 (5 bases). The CDR3 is 15 amino acids. The germline V and J ends were trimmed by 5 bases and 2 bases, with 15 bases remaining between them. Per germline, CDR1 SGHVS and CDR2 FQNEAQ. The CDR3 sequence is CASSAQGSSNYGYTF. The CDR3 nucleotides read TGTGCCAGCAGCGCCCAGGGTTCTTCCAACTATGGCTACACCTTC. The full variable domain, with the rest looked up from reference TRBV7-8 and TRBJ1-2, is GAGVSQSPRYKVAKRGQDVALRCDPISGHVSLFWYQQALGQGPEFLTYFQNEAQLDKSGLPSDRFFAERPEGSVSTLKIQRTQQEDSAVYLCASSAQGSSNYGYTFGSGTRLTVV.